Listed here are 19 T cell receptor beta chains from one sample, sequenced in a study of T cells in Graves' hyperthyroidism and ophthalmopathy (dated by TCRdb to between 2017 and 2020). The library was generated by multiplex PCR. The instrument was an Illumina HiSeq 2000. TCR beta CDR3 regions were amplified from RNA transcripts. For the first round of RT-PCR on the TCR CDR3, the HTBI primer set was used together with the Qiagen OneStep RT-PCR kit. TCRdb trimmed the raw reads at Q25, called clones with MiXCR and kept productive beta chains. For every CDR3 protein sequence, its rows merge into one entry that carries the most common genes and DNA. A total of 500,000 or so distinct CDR3 sequences appear in this sample, about 16% of them only once. The top ten clones comprise 29% of the sample. Specimen: blood. These receptors all stem from a woman in her twenties or thirties with Graves' ophthalmopathy.

This clonotype was found a few times. The rearrangement joins TRBV12-3 or TRBV12-4 to TRBJ1-4, with D possibly matching TRBD1 (6 bases). The ends were cut back, 5 bases at V and 1 base at J, with 14 bases in the middle. This CDR3 region has 16 residues. Written as DNA, the CDR3 is TGTGCCAGCAGTCATCTAGGGGGGGGAACTAATGAAAAACTGTTTTTT. Protein sequence: CASSHLGGGTNEKLFF.

This clonotype was detected once. The chain is built from TRBV2 and TRBJ1-2; a possible D gene is TRBD1 (6 bases). V was trimmed by 3 bases and J by 2 bases, leaving 22 bases between them. The CDR3 extends over 18 amino acids. Germline-derived CDR1 and CDR2 are SNHLY and FYNNEI. The DNA of the CDR3 is TGTGCCAGCAGTGACGACGGACCCAGGACAGCCGTGAACTATGGCTACACCTTC. This translates into CASSDDGPRTAVNYGYTF.

The chain recombines TRBV4-1 with TRBJ2-2, with D uncertain. The V end lost 1 base, the J end lost 8 bases, and 8 bases lay between the germline ends. In germline, CDR1 is MGHRA, CDR2 YSYEKL. The CDR3 runs to 13 residues. The CDR3 region is CASSQGLQGELFF. The CDR3 bases are TGCGCCAGCAGCCAAGGTCTACAAGGGGAGCTGTTTTTT.

The chain uses TRBV4-2 and TRBJ2-1; 8 bases map to TRBD2. The CDR3 contains 17 residues. V was pared by 2 bases and J by 1 base, with 7 bases of the junction left unmatched. Per germline, CDR1 LGHNA and CDR2 YNFKEQ. The CDR3 coding sequence is TGTGCCAGCAGCCAATGGACCGGGACTAGTTCCTACAATGAGCAGTTCTTC. Translation: CASSQWTGTSSYNEQFF.

This clonotype was picked up many times. This chain links TRBV30 with TRBJ2-2; D remains unclear. Trimming removed 2 bases at V and 6 bases at J, with 13 bases between. The germline V gene encodes CDR1 GTSNPN and CDR2 SVGIG (reference sequence). CDR3 length equals 14 residues. In DNA, the CDR3 is TGTGCCTGGAGTATTCGAGATCCGGCCGGGGAGCTGTTTTTT. This codes for CAWSIRDPAGELFF.

This sequence joins TRBV27 and TRBJ2-1, with 7 bases fitting TRBD2. Per the germline V gene, CDR1 is MNHEY and CDR2 is SMNVEV (reference sequence). V dropped 0 bases and J dropped 6; count of bases not matched to a gene: 8. This CDR3 is 16 amino acids long. The DNA for the CDR3 is TGTGCCAGCAGTTTATCCCGCGGGAGTCGACCCAATGAGCAGTTCTTC. This sequence encodes CASSLSRGSRPNEQFF.

In this sample, this clonotype turned up many times. The chain employs TRBV7-2 and TRBJ2-7, with D perhaps matching TRBD2 (5 bases). Germline values: CDR1 SGHTA, CDR2 FQGNSA. V was shortened by 5 bases and J by 2 bases, with 16 bases between the two germline ends. The CDR3 covers 15 residues. CDR3 DNA: TGTGCCAGCAGCCGGGAAGTTGGGAGCCCCTACGAGCAGTACTTC. Amino acid sequence: CASSREVGSPYEQYF.

This clonotype has a count of ten or more. The CDR3 reads CASSLDPGLGNTIYF. In DNA form, the CDR3 reads TGTGCCAGCAGCTTAGATCCGGGGTTGGGAAACACCATATATTTT. The J gene is TRBJ1-3, the V gene TRBV7-2, with D unresolved. The CDR3 totals 15 residues. The V gene's germline CDR1 is SGHTA and CDR2 FQGNSA. The V and J ends lost 1 base and 4 bases respectively, with 11 bases between them.

The chain employs TRBV29-1 and TRBJ1-4; D call uncertain. V lost 5 bases, J lost 7 bases, and 14 bases lay in between. Germline CDR1 reads SQVTM; CDR2 reads ANQGSEA. This CDR3 has 13 residues. The CDR3 nucleotides read TGCAGCGTTCGCGTGCGAGTCGGTGAAAAACTGTTTTTT. This gives the protein CSVRVRVGEKLFF.

The chain combines TRBV14 with TRBJ2-1; 11 bases fit TRBD2. Germline CDR1 is SGHDN and CDR2 is FVKESK. The CDR3 is made up of 15 amino acids. The trim removed 4 bases at V and 8 bases at J, leaving 7 bases unmatched. The CDR3 coding sequence is TGTGCCAGCAGCCTTAGCGGGAGGGCCCGTGATGAGCAGTTCTTC. Its translation is CASSLSGRARDEQFF. The full variable domain, completed using reference TRBV14 and TRBJ2-1, is EAGVTQFPSHSVIEKGQTVTLRCDPISGHDNLYWYRRVMGKEIKFLLHFVKESKQDESGMPNNRFLAERTGGTYSTLKVQPAELEDSGVYFCASSLSGRARDEQFFGPGTRLTVL.

This clonotype was counted only a few times. The gene calls are TRBV7-9 and TRBJ2-2, with 7 bases identical to TRBD1. V was pared by 8 bases and J by 3 bases, with 0 bases of the junction left unmatched. This CDR3 region has 12 residues. CDR1 and CDR2 (germline): SEHNR, FQNEAQ (reference sequence). This CDR3 is CASDRDTGELFF. CDR3 nucleotides: TGTGCCAGCGACAGGGACACCGGGGAGCTGTTTTTT. Together with reference TRBV7-9 and TRBJ2-2, the CDR3 gives the full variable domain: DTGVSQNPRHKITKRGQNVTFRCDPISEHNRLYWYRQTLGQGPEFLTYFQNEAQLEKSRLLSDRFSAERPKGSFSTLEIQRTEQGDSAMYLCASDRDTGELFFGEGSRLTVL.

This chain links TRBV6-2 or TRBV6-3 with TRBJ2-7; D ambiguous. V was shortened by 6 bases and J by 0 bases, with 9 bases between the two germline ends. CDR3 length: 13 amino acids. Per the germline V gene, CDR1 is MNHEY and CDR2 is SVGEGT. CDR3 protein: CASRRTVSYEQYF. For the CDR3, the DNA is TGTGCCAGCAGACGGACGGTCTCCTACGAGCAGTACTTC.

This clonotype was seen a handful of times. The chain couples TRBV6-9 to TRBJ2-3; 9 bases agree with TRBD2. Germline V gene data show CDR1 as MNHGY and CDR2 as SVAAGI. There are 17 residues in the CDR3. J was trimmed by 6 bases and V by 3 bases; bases with no gene match: 13. CDR3 nucleotides: TGTGCCAGCAGTTACGCCCCAGACGCGGGAGGGCGGGATACGCAGTATTTT. It codes for CASSYAPDAGGRDTQYF.

Many counts were recorded for this clonotype. The chain links TRBV29-1 to TRBJ2-5, with D maybe TRBD2 (5 bases). CDR1 is SQVTM, CDR2 ANQGSEA, per germline. The CDR3 covers 14 residues. V was cut by 2 bases and J by 1 base, with 11 bases left in between. The CDR3: CSVERPGIQETQYF. As DNA, the CDR3 is TGCAGCGTTGAAAGACCGGGGATCCAAGAGACCCAGTACTTC. Supplemented by reference TRBV29-1 and TRBJ2-5, the full variable domain reads SAVISQKPSRDICQRGTSLTIQCQVDSQVTMMFWYRQQPGQSLTLIATANQGSEATYESGFVIDKFPISRPNLTFSTLTVSNMSPEDSSIYLCSVERPGIQETQYFGPGTRLLVL.

Ten or more counts support this clonotype. DNA of the CDR3: TGTGCCAGCACCAACAGGGTCCGTAGCAATCAGCCCCAGCATTTT. Translation gives CASTNRVRSNQPQHF. The genes are TRBV2 and TRBJ1-5; the D gene is possibly TRBD1 (6 bases). Germline CDR1 reads SNHLY; CDR2 reads FYNNEI. The CDR3 loop spans 15 amino acids. The V end lost 7 bases, the J end lost 0 bases, and 13 bases lay between the germline ends.

This clonotype came up a few times. The V call is TRBV5-4, the J call TRBJ2-1; 7 nucleotides align to TRBD2. Looked up from germline, CDR1 is SGHNT and CDR2 is YYREEE (reference sequence). CDR3 length equals 16 residues. V lost 4 bases and J lost 5; bases outside the gene matches: 12. The CDR3 reads CASSAYLTSVDNEQFF. As DNA, the CDR3 is TGTGCCAGCAGCGCCTACCTTACTAGCGTAGACAATGAGCAGTTCTTC.

This clonotype has more than one count but fewer than ten. The chain links TRBV11-2 to TRBJ1-3; TRBD1 agrees at 7 bases. The CDR3 covers 15 residues. Losses at the gene ends were 6 bases for V and 3 bases for J; bases not matched to a gene: 8. From germline, CDR1 is SGHAT and CDR2 FQNNGV. This CDR3 reads CASSTDREVGNTIYF. DNA for the CDR3: TGTGCCAGCAGTACCGACAGGGAAGTTGGAAACACCATATATTTT.

The V gene is TRBV6-1, the J gene TRBJ2-4, with 8 bases fitting TRBD2. The J segment lost 1 base and the V segment lost 1 base, leaving 15 bases of the junction unmatched. Germline CDR1 MNHNS, CDR2 SASEGT. This CDR3 has 20 residues. The CDR3 is CASSEVAGRVGLIAKNIQYF. CDR3 coding DNA: TGTGCCAGCAGTGAAGTAGCGGGGAGGGTTGGGTTGATCGCCAAAAACATTCAGTACTTC.

The chain employs TRBV10-2 and TRBJ1-2, with a tentative D call TRBD1 (5 bases). CDR1 and CDR2 from the germline V gene are WSHSY and SAAADI. This CDR3 is 14 amino acids long. Deletions cut 6 bases from V and 4 bases from J, with 15 bases between. For the CDR3, the DNA is TGCGCCAGCAGCGACACCCCGGGGCCCTATGGCTACACCTTC. This sequence encodes CASSDTPGPYGYTF.